This record looks at one T cell receptor beta chain sequence and its context. Its antigen is currently unknown. The length of the CDR3 is 16 residues. J was trimmed by 4 bases and V by 3 bases; bases with no gene match: 12. The germline CDR1 and CDR2 sequences are LGHNA and YSLEER. Methods used by the authors: The study built a papillary thyroid cancer distant-metastasis classifier from CDR3 differences across clinicopathological groups. TCRdb re-called the PCR reads through MiXCR. TCRdb assigned the V and J calls; the authors' analysis was not used. The sample has approximately 11,000 clones; 25% to 30% are singletons. The record originates from a study of metastatic and nonmetastatic thyroid tumors. Study-wide context: Repertoire comparison spanned blood and tumor or nodule tissue of malignant and benign thyroid patients. Study-wide findings and caveats: The study reportedly found significantly higher TCR beta diversity in malignant thyroid tumors than benign nodules, in blood and tumor.

Every patient underwent thyroid surgery untreated. The receptor's source is a male donor with papillary thyroid cancer or a benign thyroid nodule (not recorded which). Some clones in this sample may be carry-over from other donors' samples. Sequencing was performed on tumor tissue. The V gene is TRBV4-3, the J gene TRBJ2-7, with 7 bases identical to TRBD1. The CDR3 region is CASSHVPGQLRYEQYF. CDR3 nucleotide sequence: TGCGCCAGCAGCCACGTACCGGGACAGTTGAGATACGAGCAGTACTTC.